The 8 T cell receptor beta chains below all came from one sample that was sequenced in a study of early T cells in non-severe SARS-CoV-2 infection. In TCRdb, the 5' RACE reads were re-called with MiXCR into one record per CDR3 protein. The table shows 20,000 to 25,000 distinct CDR3 sequences, with over 4% occurring only once. The sequenced sample consisted of whole blood. Receptors originate from an adult who was a healthcare worker with PCR-confirmed SARS-CoV-2 infection or an uninfected control (not recorded which).

This clonotype came up many times. The chain recombines TRBV20-1 with TRBJ2-7, with D hard to call. Germline-derived CDR1 and CDR2 are DFQATT and SNEGSKA (reference sequence). Trimming removed 6 bases at V and 1 base at J, with 13 bases between. The CDR3 extends over 13 amino acids. CDR3: CSAPRSGSYEQYF. The CDR3 region has the DNA TGCAGTGCCCCAAGGTCCGGATCCTACGAGCAGTACTTC.

The table lists this clonotype with a few counts. The genes are TRBV5-1 and TRBJ1-2; tentative D call: TRBD1 (6 bases). The CDR3 has 13 amino acids. V shed 3 bases and J shed 5 bases, with 11 bases lying between them. Germline V lookup: CDR1 SGHRS, CDR2 YFSETQ. This CDR3 is CASSWTAMYGYTF. DNA for the CDR3: TGCGCCAGCAGCTGGACAGCGATGTATGGCTACACCTTC.

This clonotype was counted ten times or more. The rearrangement links TRBV20-1 to TRBJ2-5; TRBD1 matches at 7 bases. CDR1 is DFQATT and CDR2 is SNEGSKA in the germline V gene (reference sequence). With V trimmed by 0 bases and J by 7 bases, 17 bases remained unmatched. The CDR3 covers 17 residues. The CDR3 nucleotides are TGCAGTGCTAGAGACGCGACAGGGACCTTTGGGGTTAGGACCCAGTACTTC. This gives the protein CSARDATGTFGVRTQYF.

This clonotype came up many times. As DNA, the CDR3 is TGTGCCAGCAGCGGACAGAACACCGGGGAGCTGTTTTTT. Protein product: CASSGQNTGELFF. The rearrangement joins TRBV7-3 to TRBJ2-2, with D possibly being TRBD1 (5 bases). Deletions cut 5 bases from V and 1 base from J, with 5 bases between. This CDR3 has 13 residues. The germline V gene has CDR1 SGHTA and CDR2 FQGTGA.

This clonotype was counted at least ten times. The rearrangement links TRBV4-1 to TRBJ2-3; D is unclear. CDR3 length equals 15 residues. Germline lookup yields CDR1 MGHRA and CDR2 YSYEKL. Trimming removed 0 bases from V and 0 bases from J, with 7 bases in between. Here the CDR3 DNA reads TGCGCCAGCAGCCAAGACCCACACAGCACAGATACGCAGTATTTT. As protein: CASSQDPHSTDTQYF.

This clonotype has only a few counts. The chain employs TRBV10-3 and TRBJ1-4, with D hard to call. This CDR3 is built from 15 residues. Germline lookup yields CDR1 ENHRY and CDR2 SYGVKD. V was trimmed by 6 bases and J by 7 bases, leaving 18 bases between them. The chain's CDR3 is CAISSARGGGEKLFF. CDR3 bases: TGTGCCATCAGCTCCGCCCGCGGAGGAGGTGAAAAACTGTTTTTT.

This clonotype was detected ten times or more. CDR3 region: CASSTGLAETQYF. The CDR3 coding sequence is TGTGCCAGCAGCACCGGACTAGCCGAGACCCAGTACTTC. The chain recombines TRBV7-2 with TRBJ2-5; TRBD2 aligns across 8 bases. The germline V gene encodes CDR1 SGHTA and CDR2 FQGNSA. V gave up 5 bases and J gave up 5 bases; unmatched junction bases: 4. The CDR3 covers 13 residues. The entire variable domain, with the rest obtained from reference TRBV7-2 and TRBJ2-5, is as follows: GAGVSQSPSNKVTEKGKDVELRCDPISGHTALYWYRQSLGQGLEFLIYFQGNSAPDKSGLPSDRFSAERTGGSVSTLTIQRTQQEDSAVYLCASSTGLAETQYFGPGTRLLVL.

This clonotype was seen many times. J is TRBJ1-5 and V is TRBV2; D gene unclear. CDR3 length: 15 residues. CDR1 is SNHLY and CDR2 is FYNNEI in the germline V gene. V lost 7 bases and J lost 9, with 22 bases in between. The CDR3 sequence: CASIGASALAGPQHF. The CDR3, as DNA: TGTGCCAGCATTGGTGCAAGCGCGCTGGCCGGGCCCCAGCATTTT.